This T cell receptor beta chain stems from a study of blood T cells in healthy people across ages. Findings and caveats of the study: Per million T cells, TCR beta diversity dropped about linearly as age rose.

This clonotype was seen at least ten times. What it binds is unknown. The CDR3 is made up of 14 amino acids. The V gene end was trimmed by 5 bases and the J gene end by 9 bases; junction bases not matched to a gene: 5. Germline values: CDR1 MGHDK, CDR2 SYGVNS. A second about 6 to 12 cycle PCR used barcoded and J-beta primers. Per sample, CDR3-containing paired-end reads numbered at least 2.5 million. One entry per CDR3 protein, called by TCRdb with MiXCR from the 5' RACE reads. The sample consists of around 1,100,000 distinct CDR3 sequences, approximately 38% of them appearing once. V usage is TRBV25-1 and J usage is TRBJ1-6; 9 bases map to TRBD1. This clonotype was obtained from a man between 18 and 29 years old in good health. Sample: blood. The CDR3 here is CASSWDRESSPLHF. The CDR3 region has the DNA TGTGCCAGCAGTTGGGACAGGGAAAGTTCACCCCTCCACTTT. Variable domain in full (rest from reference TRBV25-1 and TRBJ1-6): EADIYQTPRYLVIGTGKKITLECSQTMGHDKMYWYQQDPGMELHLIHYSYGVNSTEKGDLSSESTVSRIRTEHFPLTLESARPSHTSQYLCASSWDRESSPLHFGNGTRLTVT.